This paragraph covers one T cell receptor (beta chain) sequence. What it recognizes is unknown. V trimming: 5 bases; J trimming: 10 bases; junction bases outside the gene matches: 9. The CDR3 consists of 15 residues. This specimen belongs to a study of blood T cells in healthy people across ages. Together with a sample-barcoded 5' primer, a J-beta primer mix was included in a second PCR lasting about 7 to 11 cycles. With 12 random nucleotides, a template-switch adaptor tagged each individual cDNA molecule. TCRdb used MiXCR to reprocess the 5' RACE reads, holding one entry per CDR3 protein. The sample holds about 1.8 million distinct CDR3 sequences, roughly 50% seen once. Findings and caveats of the study: Roughly linearly, TCR beta diversity per million T cells fell as age increased. Higher naive T cell percentage went strongly together with higher TCR beta diversity.

The authors drew 8 to 10 milliliters of peripheral blood from each donor. The receptor comes from a woman aged 40 to 50 in good health. This chain connects TRBV12-3 or TRBV12-4 to TRBJ2-5; the match to TRBD2 covers 14 bases. Sample: blood. CDR3 protein: CASSETSGGAKLQYF. CDR3 bases: TGTGCCAGCAGTGAGACTAGCGGGGGGGCGAAACTCCAGTACTTC.